One TCR beta chain is described in this entry. Libraries were prepared by immunoSEQ multiplex PCR; TCRdb keeps only in-frame clonotypes and omits some of them. The table includes 200,000 to 250,000 clones, roughly four fifths detected once. This record belongs to a study of blood T cell repertoires in COVID-19. Whole-study context: Donors in the United States, Italy and Spain gave samples during acute or convalescent COVID-19. T cells, B-cell-depleted T cells, or PBMCs provided the cDNA or gDNA that served as material.

The sequence came from a woman in her 70s with COVID-19, enrolled during active disease. The material sequenced was peripheral blood.

As DNA, the CDR3 is TGTGCCAGCAGCTTAAAAGCGGGAGATCCCGGAGGGGAGCTGTTTTTT. This translates into CASSLKAGDPGGELFF. This chain joins TRBV5-4 and TRBJ2-2, with 8 bases identical to TRBD2. Germline V gene data show CDR1 as SGHNT and CDR2 as YYREEE (reference sequence). There are 16 residues in the CDR3. The ends lost 2 bases at V and 8 bases at J; junction bases unmatched: 11.